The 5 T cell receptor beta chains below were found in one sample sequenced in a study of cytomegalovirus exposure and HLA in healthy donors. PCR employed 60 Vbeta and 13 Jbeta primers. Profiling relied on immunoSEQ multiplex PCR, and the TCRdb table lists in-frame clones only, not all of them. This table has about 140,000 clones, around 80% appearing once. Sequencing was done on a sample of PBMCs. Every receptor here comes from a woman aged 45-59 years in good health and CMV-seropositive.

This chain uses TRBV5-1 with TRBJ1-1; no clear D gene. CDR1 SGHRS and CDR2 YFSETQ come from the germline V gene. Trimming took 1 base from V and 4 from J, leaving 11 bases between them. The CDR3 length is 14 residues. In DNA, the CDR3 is TGCGCCAGCAGCTTGAGTGGGAGGAGCACTGAAGCTTTCTTT. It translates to CASSLSGRSTEAFF.

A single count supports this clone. DNA for the CDR3: TGTGCCACCAGCAGAGGACTAGAATTGGATACGCAGTATTTT. It yields the protein CATSRGLELDTQYF. The V call is TRBV15, the J call TRBJ2-3, with D perhaps matching TRBD2 (6 bases). The CDR3 spans 14 residues. Germline-derived CDR1 and CDR2 are LNHNV and YYDKDF (reference sequence). The V end was cut by 1 base, the J end by 6 bases, with 11 bases between. Full variable domain (remainder filled in from reference TRBV15 and TRBJ2-3): DAMVIQNPRYQVTQFGKPVTLSCSQTLNHNVMYWYQQKSSQAPKLLFHYYDKDFNNEADTPDNFQSRRPNTSFCFLDIRSPGLGDTAMYLCATSRGLELDTQYFGPGTRLTVL.

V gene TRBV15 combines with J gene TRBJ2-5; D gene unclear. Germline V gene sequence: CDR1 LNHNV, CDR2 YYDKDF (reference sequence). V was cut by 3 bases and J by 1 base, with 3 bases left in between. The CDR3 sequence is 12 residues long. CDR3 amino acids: CATSRSQETQYF. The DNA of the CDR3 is TGTGCCACCAGCAGGAGCCAAGAGACCCAGTACTTC.

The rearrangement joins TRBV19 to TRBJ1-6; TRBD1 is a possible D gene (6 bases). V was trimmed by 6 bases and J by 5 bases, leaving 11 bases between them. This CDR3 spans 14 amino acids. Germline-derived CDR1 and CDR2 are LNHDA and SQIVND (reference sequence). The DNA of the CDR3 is TGTGCCAGTAGAACGGACAGAAATAATTCACCCCTCCACTTT. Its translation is CASRTDRNNSPLHF. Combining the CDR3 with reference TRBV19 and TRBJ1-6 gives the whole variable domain DGGITQSPKYLFRKEGQNVTLSCEQNLNHDAMYWYRQDPGQGLRLIYYSQIVNDFQKGDIAEGYSVSREKKESFPLTVTSAQKNPTAFYLCASRTDRNNSPLHFGNGTRLTVT.

The CDR3 region is CASSQGQEFEKLFF. The CDR3 nucleotides are TGCGCCAGCAGCCAGGGACAGGAATTCGAAAAACTGTTTTTT. The chain carries TRBV5-1 and TRBJ1-4; 8 bases are shared with TRBD1. V was pared by 4 bases and J by 8 bases, with 7 bases of the junction left unmatched. CDR3 length equals 14 residues. Germline V CDR1 and CDR2: SGHRS, YFSETQ.